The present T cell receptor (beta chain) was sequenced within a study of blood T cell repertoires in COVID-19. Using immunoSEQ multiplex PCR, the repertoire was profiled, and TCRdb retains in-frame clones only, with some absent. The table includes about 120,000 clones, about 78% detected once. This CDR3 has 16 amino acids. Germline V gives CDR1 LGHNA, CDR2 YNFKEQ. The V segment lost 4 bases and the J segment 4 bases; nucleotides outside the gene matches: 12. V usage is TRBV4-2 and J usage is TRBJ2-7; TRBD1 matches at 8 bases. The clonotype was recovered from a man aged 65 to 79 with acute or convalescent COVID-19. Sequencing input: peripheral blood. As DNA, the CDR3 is TGTGCCAGCAGCCGTGAAAACACAGGGGGATCGTACGAGCAGTACTTC. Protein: CASSRENTGGSYEQYF.